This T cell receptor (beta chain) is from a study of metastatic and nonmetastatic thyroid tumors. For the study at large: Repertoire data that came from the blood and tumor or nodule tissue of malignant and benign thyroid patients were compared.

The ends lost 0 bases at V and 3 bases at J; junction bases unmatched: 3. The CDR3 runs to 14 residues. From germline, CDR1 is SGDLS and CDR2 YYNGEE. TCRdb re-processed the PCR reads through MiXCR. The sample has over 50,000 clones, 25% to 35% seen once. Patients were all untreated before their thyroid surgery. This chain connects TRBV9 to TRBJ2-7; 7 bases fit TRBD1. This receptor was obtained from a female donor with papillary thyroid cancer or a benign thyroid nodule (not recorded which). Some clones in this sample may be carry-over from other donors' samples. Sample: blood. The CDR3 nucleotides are TGTGCCAGCAGCGTAGCGGGGACAGACTACGAGCAGTACTTC. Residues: CASSVAGTDYEQYF.